This is a list of T cell receptor beta chains from one sample in a study of early T cells in non-severe SARS-CoV-2 infection. TCRdb re-called the 5' RACE reads with MiXCR, one entry per CDR3 protein. The sample records approximately 27,000 distinct CDR3 sequences, around 5.8% being singletons. The sequenced sample was whole blood. These receptors were obtained from an adult who was a healthcare worker with PCR-confirmed SARS-CoV-2 infection or an uninfected control (not recorded which). Both conserved end residues are part of each CDR3. Fields, in order: V gene, J gene, CDR3 protein.

V: TRBV20-1
J: TRBJ2-3
CDR3: CSARDGGSWDTDTQYF

V: TRBV11-2
J: TRBJ2-1
CDR3: CASSLLRTGNNEQFF

V: TRBV29-1
J: TRBJ2-5
CDR3: CSVLGPKETQYF

V: TRBV20-1
J: TRBJ2-7
CDR3: CSASEGPSYEQYF

V: TRBV7-9
J: TRBJ2-1
CDR3: CASSLALAGGSYNEQFF

V: TRBV12-3/TRBV12-4
J: TRBJ2-7
CDR3: CASSPGGSAYEQYF

V: TRBV18
J: TRBJ2-7
CDR3: CASSPQADGWEQYF

V: TRBV9
J: TRBJ1-1
CDR3: CASSVPGQGFATEAFF

V: TRBV7-9
J: TRBJ2-7
CDR3: CASSESGREFGEQYF

V: TRBV5-8
J: TRBJ1-4
CDR3: CASSSGQATNEKLFF

V: TRBV9
J: TRBJ1-6
CDR3: CASSVGQGQGSPLHF

V: TRBV6-6
J: TRBJ2-5
CDR3: CASSSLGDSQETQYF

V: TRBV14
J: TRBJ2-4
CDR3: CASSPGQVKNIQYF

V: TRBV11-2
J: TRBJ2-3
CDR3: CASSLGSAYILTDTQYF

V: TRBV15
J: TRBJ2-6
CDR3: CATSRSQGSGANVLTF

V: TRBV7-8
J: TRBJ2-1
CDR3: CASSPRGEQFF

V: TRBV7-9
J: TRBJ1-1
CDR3: CASSWGTEAFF

V: TRBV6-5
J: TRBJ1-1
CDR3: CATHKFGTEAFF

V: TRBV29-1
J: TRBJ2-3
CDR3: CSVDGADPRADTQYF

V: TRBV19
J: TRBJ2-7
CDR3: CASSEQPGPLGEQYF

V: TRBV11-2
J: TRBJ2-5
CDR3: CASSLGDRGETQYF

V: TRBV29-1
J: TRBJ1-5
CDR3: CSVARSTGATDQPQHF